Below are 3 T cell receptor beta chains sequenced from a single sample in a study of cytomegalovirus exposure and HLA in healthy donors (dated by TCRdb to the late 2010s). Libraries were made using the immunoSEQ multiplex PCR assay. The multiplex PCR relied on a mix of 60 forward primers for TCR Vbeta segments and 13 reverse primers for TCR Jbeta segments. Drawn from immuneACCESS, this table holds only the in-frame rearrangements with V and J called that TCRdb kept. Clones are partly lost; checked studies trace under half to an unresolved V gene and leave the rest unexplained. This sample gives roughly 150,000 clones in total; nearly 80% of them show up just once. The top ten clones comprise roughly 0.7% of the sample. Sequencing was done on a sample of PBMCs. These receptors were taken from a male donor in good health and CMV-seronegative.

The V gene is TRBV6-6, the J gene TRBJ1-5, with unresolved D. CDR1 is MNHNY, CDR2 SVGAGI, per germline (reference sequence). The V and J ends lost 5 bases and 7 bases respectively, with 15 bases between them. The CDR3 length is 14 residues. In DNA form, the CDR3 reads TGTGCCAGCAGTAAAGGCACAGTTATACAGCCCCAGCATTTT. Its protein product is CASSKGTVIQPQHF.

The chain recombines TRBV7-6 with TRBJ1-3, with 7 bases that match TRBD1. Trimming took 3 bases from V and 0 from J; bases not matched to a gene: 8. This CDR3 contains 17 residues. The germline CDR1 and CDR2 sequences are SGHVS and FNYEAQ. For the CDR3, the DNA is TGTGCCAGCAGCTTCTCGACAGGGTTCAGCTCTGGAAACACCATATATTTT. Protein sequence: CASSFSTGFSSGNTIYF.

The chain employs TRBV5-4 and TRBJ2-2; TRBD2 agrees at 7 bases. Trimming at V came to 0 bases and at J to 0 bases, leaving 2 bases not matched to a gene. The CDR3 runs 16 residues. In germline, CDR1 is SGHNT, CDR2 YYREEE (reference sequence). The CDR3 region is CASSLDAGANTGELFF. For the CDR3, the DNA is TGTGCCAGCAGCTTGGATGCGGGAGCGAACACCGGGGAGCTGTTTTTT.